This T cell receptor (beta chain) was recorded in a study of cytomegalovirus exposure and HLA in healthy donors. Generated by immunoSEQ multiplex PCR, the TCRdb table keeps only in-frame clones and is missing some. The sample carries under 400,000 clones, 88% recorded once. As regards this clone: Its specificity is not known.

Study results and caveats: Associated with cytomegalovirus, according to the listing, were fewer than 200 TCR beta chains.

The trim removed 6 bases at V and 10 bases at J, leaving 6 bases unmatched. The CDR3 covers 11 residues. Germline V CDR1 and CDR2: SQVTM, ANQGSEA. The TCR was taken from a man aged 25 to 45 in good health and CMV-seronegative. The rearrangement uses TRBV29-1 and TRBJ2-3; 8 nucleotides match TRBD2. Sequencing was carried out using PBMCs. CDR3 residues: CSVGPGLAQYF. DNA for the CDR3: TGCAGCGTCGGACCGGGACTAGCGCAGTATTTT.